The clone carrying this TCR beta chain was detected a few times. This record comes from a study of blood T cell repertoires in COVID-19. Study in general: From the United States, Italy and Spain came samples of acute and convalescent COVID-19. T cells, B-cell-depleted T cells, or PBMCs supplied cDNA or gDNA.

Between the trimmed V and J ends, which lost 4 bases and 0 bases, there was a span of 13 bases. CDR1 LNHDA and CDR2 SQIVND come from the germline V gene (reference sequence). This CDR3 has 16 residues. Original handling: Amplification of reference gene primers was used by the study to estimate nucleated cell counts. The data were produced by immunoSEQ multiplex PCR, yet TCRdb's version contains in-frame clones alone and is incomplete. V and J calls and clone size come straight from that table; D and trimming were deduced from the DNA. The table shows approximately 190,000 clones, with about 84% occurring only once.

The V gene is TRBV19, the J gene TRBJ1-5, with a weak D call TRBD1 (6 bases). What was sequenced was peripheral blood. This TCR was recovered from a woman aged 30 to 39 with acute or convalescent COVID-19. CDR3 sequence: CASSTTGTPSNQPQHF. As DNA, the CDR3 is TGTGCCAGTAGTACAACCGGGACACCTAGCAATCAGCCCCAGCATTTT. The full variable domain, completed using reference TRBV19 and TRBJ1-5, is DGGITQSPKYLFRKEGQNVTLSCEQNLNHDAMYWYRQDPGQGLRLIYYSQIVNDFQKGDIAEGYSVSREKKESFPLTVTSAQKNPTAFYLCASSTTGTPSNQPQHFGDGTRLSIL.